A selection of T cell receptor beta chains follows, all from one sample in a study of CD8 T cells in Susac syndrome. TCRdb re-analysed the immunoSEQ multiplex PCR reads in MiXCR, keeping a single row per CDR3 protein. The data show 100,000 to 150,000 distinct CDR3 sequences, 85% to 95% seen once. The sequencing input was CD8+ T cells from PBMCs. Receptors originate from a human donor with multiple sclerosis. Both conserved end residues are part of each CDR3. Fields, in order: V gene, clone size, J gene, D gene, CDR3 protein, CDR3 DNA. D genes are given only for firm matches. A clone size is listed for some rows: how often the clone was seen (once, few, many), or a class if it is expanded.

V: TRBV13; size: few; J: TRBJ1-3; D: NA; CDR3: CASSRGRSSGNTIYF; DNA: TGTGCCAGCAGCCGGGGACGGTCCTCTGGAAACACCATATATTTT
V: TRBV7-9; size: NA; J: TRBJ2-3; D: NA; CDR3: CASSADTQYF; DNA: TGTGCCAGCAGCGCAGATACGCAGTATTTT
V: TRBV3-1; size: NA; J: TRBJ2-1; D: NA; CDR3: CASSQERRNEQFF; DNA: TGTGCCAGCAGCCAGGAGCGCCGGAATGAGCAGTTCTTC
V: TRBV7-8; size: NA; J: TRBJ2-4; D: NA; CDR3: CASSPDAKNIQYF; DNA: TGTGCCAGCAGCCCCGATGCCAAAAACATTCAGTACTTC
V: TRBV12-3/TRBV12-4; size: NA; J: TRBJ2-5; D: NA; CDR3: CASSFSLWIQETQYF; DNA: TGTGCCAGCAGTTTTTCGTTGTGGATACAAGAGACCCAGTACTTC
V: TRBV27; size: NA; J: TRBJ2-5; D: TRBD1; CDR3: CASIGQGARETQYF; DNA: TGTGCCAGCATCGGACAGGGGGCGCGAGAGACCCAGTACTTC
V: TRBV20-1; size: NA; J: TRBJ1-1; D: TRBD1; CDR3: CSARDLDRGSTEAFF; DNA: TGCAGTGCTAGAGATCTCGACAGGGGGAGCACTGAAGCTTTCTTT
V: TRBV27; size: NA; J: TRBJ1-5; D: NA; CDR3: CASASRGGSNQPQHF; DNA: TGTGCCAGCGCCTCCCGGGGGGGTAGCAATCAGCCCCAGCATTTT
V: TRBV5-1; size: NA; J: TRBJ2-5; D: NA; CDR3: CASSLDVGETQYF; DNA: TGCGCCAGCAGCTTGGACGTAGGAGAGACCCAGTACTTC
V: TRBV4-1; size: NA; J: TRBJ2-2; D: TRBD1; CDR3: CASSLGQTPNTGELFF; DNA: TGCGCCAGCAGTCTGGGACAGACCCCGAACACCGGGGAGCTGTTTTTT
V: TRBV6-5; size: NA; J: TRBJ2-2; D: NA; CDR3: CASTGRHGTGELFF; DNA: TGTGCCAGCACGGGTCGACATGGGACCGGGGAGCTGTTTTTT
V: TRBV9; size: NA; J: TRBJ1-2; D: NA; CDR3: CASSAKNYGYTF; DNA: TGTGCCAGCAGCGCCAAGAACTATGGCTACACCTTC
V: TRBV7-2; size: once; J: TRBJ2-3; D: NA; CDR3: CASSLVTTDTQYF; DNA: TGTGCCAGCAGCTTAGTAACAACAGATACGCAGTATTTT
V: TRBV9; size: NA; J: TRBJ2-7; D: NA; CDR3: CASSVGASNHEQYF; DNA: TGTGCCAGCAGCGTAGGTGCTAGCAACCACGAGCAGTACTTC
V: TRBV7-3; size: NA; J: TRBJ2-7; D: TRBD1; CDR3: CASSSGTGPAYEQYF; DNA: TGTGCCAGCAGCTCCGGGACAGGGCCTGCCTACGAGCAGTACTTC
V: TRBV3-1; size: NA; J: TRBJ1-1; D: TRBD1; CDR3: CASSLSTGGNTEAFF; DNA: TGTGCCAGCAGCCTGTCTACAGGGGGGAACACTGAAGCTTTCTTT
V: TRBV10-3; size: NA; J: TRBJ2-5; D: NA; CDR3: CAISVNYQETQYF; DNA: TGTGCCATCAGTGTTAATTACCAAGAGACCCAGTACTTC
V: TRBV30; size: once; J: TRBJ1-5; D: NA; CDR3: CAWSFPPGERRQPQHF; DNA: TGTGCCTGGAGTTTCCCCCCAGGGGAGAGAAGGCAGCCCCAGCATTTT
V: TRBV30; size: NA; J: TRBJ2-2; D: NA; CDR3: CAWRDWNTGELFF; DNA: TGTGCCTGGCGAGACTGGAACACCGGGGAGCTGTTTTTT
V: TRBV3-1; size: NA; J: TRBJ2-3; D: NA; CDR3: CASSWGDRPTDTQYF; DNA: TGTGCCAGCAGCTGGGGGGACAGACCCACAGATACGCAGTATTTT
V: TRBV9; size: NA; J: TRBJ2-5; D: NA; CDR3: CASSVGTLGRETQYF; DNA: TGTGCCAGCAGCGTGGGAACATTGGGACGGGAGACCCAGTACTTC
V: TRBV10-3; size: NA; J: TRBJ2-7; D: NA; CDR3: CAISAGPRGLGVYEQYF; DNA: TGTGCCATCAGCGCCGGGCCCCGGGGGCTAGGTGTCTACGAGCAGTACTTC
V: TRBV7-3; size: NA; J: TRBJ2-5; D: TRBD2; CDR3: CASSLLGGGQETQYF; DNA: TGTGCCAGCAGCTTATTGGGGGGGGGACAAGAGACCCAGTACTTC
V: TRBV7-9; size: once; J: TRBJ1-1; D: NA; CDR3: CASSHGGMNTEAFF; DNA: TGTGCCAGCAGCCATGGGGGGATGAACACTGAAGCTTTCTTT
V: TRBV2; size: NA; J: TRBJ1-1; D: NA; CDR3: CASSPTRTTEAFF; DNA: TGTGCCAGCAGCCCGACCCGCACCACTGAAGCTTTCTTT
V: TRBV29-1; size: NA; J: TRBJ2-5; D: NA; CDR3: CSVERDSQETQYF; DNA: TGCAGCGTTGAAAGGGACTCCCAAGAGACCCAGTACTTC
V: TRBV3-1; size: NA; J: TRBJ2-3; D: NA; CDR3: CASSQDGLSSDTQYF; DNA: TGTGCCAGCAGCCAAGATGGTCTGTCGTCGGATACGCAGTATTTT
V: TRBV11-2; size: NA; J: TRBJ1-1; D: NA; CDR3: CASSEGPEAFF; DNA: TGTGCCAGCAGCGAAGGACCTGAAGCTTTCTTT
V: TRBV15; size: NA; J: TRBJ1-1; D: NA; CDR3: CATTSGHLNTEAFF; DNA: TGTGCCACCACTTCGGGACACTTGAACACTGAAGCTTTCTTT
V: TRBV5-1; size: NA; J: TRBJ2-1; D: NA; CDR3: CASSFRLPYNEQFF; DNA: TGCGCCAGCAGCTTTCGACTACCCTACAATGAGCAGTTCTTC
V: TRBV4-2; size: NA; J: TRBJ1-2; D: NA; CDR3: CASSQDTPVQTETYGYTF; DNA: TGTGCCAGCAGCCAAGACACCCCCGTTCAGACGGAAACCTATGGCTACACCTTC
V: TRBV28; size: NA; J: TRBJ2-2; D: TRBD1; CDR3: CASRTGTGAAFGGELFF; DNA: TGTGCCAGCAGAACCGGGACAGGGGCCGCCTTCGGCGGGGAGCTGTTTTTT
V: TRBV27; size: NA; J: TRBJ1-1; D: NA; CDR3: CASSLFGPLSTEAFF; DNA: TGTGCCAGCAGTTTATTTGGCCCCCTGAGCACTGAAGCTTTCTTT
V: TRBV24-1; size: NA; J: TRBJ2-5; D: NA; CDR3: CATSDLRDSSVIGGETQYF; DNA: TGTGCCACCAGTGATTTGAGGGATAGTTCTGTGATTGGCGGAGAGACCCAGTACTTC
V: TRBV7-9; size: NA; J: TRBJ2-2; D: NA; CDR3: CASSQFLGQLPANTGELFF; DNA: TGTGCCAGCAGCCAATTCCTGGGCCAACTACCCGCGAACACCGGGGAGCTGTTTTTT
V: TRBV5-1; size: once; J: TRBJ2-2; D: TRBD2; CDR3: CASSLELAGGNTGELFF; DNA: TGCGCCAGCAGCTTGGAACTAGCGGGGGGGAACACCGGGGAGCTGTTTTTT
V: TRBV6-5; size: NA; J: TRBJ1-2; D: NA; CDR3: CASSLNQNYGYTF; DNA: TGTGCCAGCAGTTTAAATCAGAACTATGGCTACACCTTC
V: TRBV7-9; size: NA; J: TRBJ2-3; D: TRBD2; CDR3: CASSPTSGSSTDTQYF; DNA: TGTGCCAGCAGCCCGACTAGCGGGTCTAGCACAGATACGCAGTATTTT
V: TRBV27; size: NA; J: TRBJ2-1; D: TRBD2; CDR3: CASSLGGRAGDEQFF; DNA: TGTGCCAGCAGTTTGGGCGGGAGGGCCGGGGATGAGCAGTTCTTC
V: TRBV4-1; size: NA; J: TRBJ2-2; D: TRBD2; CDR3: CASSHTAGGSLGELFF; DNA: TGCGCCAGCAGCCACACAGCGGGGGGAAGCTTAGGGGAGCTGTTTTTT
V: TRBV5-8; size: NA; J: TRBJ2-7; D: NA; CDR3: CASQGRYEQYF; DNA: TGTGCCAGCCAAGGGAGGTACGAGCAGTACTTC
V: TRBV5-1; size: NA; J: TRBJ2-3; D: NA; CDR3: CASSLGLYTDTQYF; DNA: TGCGCCAGCAGCTTAGGACTCTACACAGATACGCAGTATTTT
V: TRBV7-9; size: NA; J: TRBJ2-7; D: TRBD1; CDR3: CASSLHRGPSYEQYF; DNA: TGTGCCAGCAGCCTACACAGGGGACCCTCCTACGAGCAGTACTTC
V: TRBV6-6; size: NA; J: TRBJ1-2; D: NA; CDR3: CASGGYYGYTF; DNA: TGTGCCAGCGGGGGTTACTATGGCTACACCTTC
V: TRBV27; size: NA; J: TRBJ1-2; D: NA; CDR3: CASSLLAGYGYTF; DNA: TGTGCCAGCAGTTTATTGGCCGGTTATGGCTACACCTTC
V: TRBV12-3/TRBV12-4; size: once; J: TRBJ2-5; D: NA; CDR3: CASRPYPGETQYF; DNA: TGTGCCAGCAGACCTTACCCAGGAGAGACCCAGTACTTC
V: TRBV5-4; size: NA; J: TRBJ2-1; D: NA; CDR3: CASSLGLAGNEQFF; DNA: TGTGCCAGCAGCTTAGGGCTAGCTGGCAATGAGCAGTTCTTC
V: TRBV19; size: NA; J: TRBJ1-1; D: NA; CDR3: CASSIGDDTEAFF; DNA: TGTGCCAGTAGTATAGGAGACGACACTGAAGCTTTCTTT
V: TRBV5-6; size: NA; J: TRBJ1-1; D: NA; CDR3: CASSLVVNTEAFF; DNA: TGTGCCAGCAGCTTGGTAGTGAACACTGAAGCTTTCTTT
V: TRBV5-4; size: NA; J: TRBJ2-1; D: NA; CDR3: CASSPNMGSNEQFF; DNA: TGTGCCAGCAGCCCAAACATGGGGAGCAATGAGCAGTTTTTC
V: TRBV9; size: NA; J: TRBJ2-2; D: TRBD1; CDR3: CASSPGTGVITGELFF; DNA: TGTGCCAGCAGCCCAGGGACAGGGGTAATCACCGGGGAGCTGTTTTTT
V: TRBV29-1; size: NA; J: TRBJ2-7; D: TRBD2; CDR3: CSGLLAGGATYEQYF; DNA: TGCAGCGGCTTACTAGCGGGGGGGGCTACCTACGAGCAGTACTTC
V: TRBV7-9; size: NA; J: TRBJ2-5; D: TRBD1; CDR3: CATPPPGGRETQYF; DNA: TGTGCCACCCCACCTCCAGGGGGCAGGGAGACCCAGTACTTC
V: TRBV2; size: NA; J: TRBJ2-3; D: TRBD1; CDR3: CASSPDRGHTDTQYF; DNA: TGTGCCAGCAGTCCGGACAGGGGTCACACAGATACGCAGTATTTT
V: TRBV5-1; size: NA; J: TRBJ1-2; D: NA; CDR3: CASSSDGDGYTF; DNA: TGCGCCAGCAGTTCAGACGGAGATGGCTACACCTTC
V: TRBV13; size: NA; J: TRBJ1-2; D: TRBD1; CDR3: CASSLDRGRGGYTF; DNA: TGTGCCAGCAGCCTCGACAGGGGGCGGGGTGGCTACACCTTC
V: TRBV19; size: NA; J: TRBJ1-1; D: NA; CDR3: CASSISVYTEAFF; DNA: TGTGCCAGTAGTATCTCAGTTTACACTGAAGCTTTCTTT
V: TRBV7-9; size: NA; J: TRBJ1-2; D: NA; CDR3: CASSLVGDGYTF; DNA: TGTGCCAGCAGCTTAGTGGGAGACGGCTACACCTTC